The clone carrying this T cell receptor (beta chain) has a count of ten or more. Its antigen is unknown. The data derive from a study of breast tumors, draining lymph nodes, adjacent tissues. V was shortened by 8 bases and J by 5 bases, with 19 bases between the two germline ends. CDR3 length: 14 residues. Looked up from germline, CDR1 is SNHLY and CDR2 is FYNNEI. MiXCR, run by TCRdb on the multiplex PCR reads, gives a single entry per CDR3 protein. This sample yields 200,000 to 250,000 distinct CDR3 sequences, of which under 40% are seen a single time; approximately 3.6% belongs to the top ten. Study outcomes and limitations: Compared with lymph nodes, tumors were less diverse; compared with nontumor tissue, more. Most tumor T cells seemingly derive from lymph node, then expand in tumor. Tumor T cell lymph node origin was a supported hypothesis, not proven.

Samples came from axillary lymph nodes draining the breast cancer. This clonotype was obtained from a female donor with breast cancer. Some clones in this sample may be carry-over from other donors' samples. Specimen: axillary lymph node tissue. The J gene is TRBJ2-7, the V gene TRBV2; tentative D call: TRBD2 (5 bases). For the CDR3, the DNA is TGTGCCAGCGCCCCTAGCTTACCTCCTAACGAGCAGTACTTC. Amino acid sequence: CASAPSLPPNEQYF.